This TCR beta chain was observed in a study of blood T cell repertoires in COVID-19. Study information: The United States, Italy and Spain supplied acute and convalescent COVID-19 samples. From T cells, B-cell-depleted T cells, or PBMCs came the material, which was cDNA or gDNA.

This CDR3 spans 15 amino acids. Original processing notes: Reference gene primer amplification gave nucleated cell count estimates. The data were produced by immunoSEQ multiplex PCR, yet TCRdb's version contains in-frame clones alone and is incomplete. From that table come the V and J calls and clone size; the DNA was used to work out D and trimming. This sample has some 80,000 clones, with roughly 79% found just once. Material: peripheral blood. This sequence joins TRBV21-1 and TRBJ2-1; the D call TRBD2 from the table was never checked on the DNA. TRBV21-1 is a pseudogene locus. This receptor was obtained from a man aged 80 or over with acute or convalescent COVID-19. The CDR3 protein is CASSKGGKTYNEQFF. In nucleotides, the CDR3 is TGTGCCAGCAGCAAGGGAGGTAAGACCTACAATGAGCAGTTCTTC.